What follows are 28 T cell receptor beta chains derived from one specimen sequenced in a study of blood T cell repertoires in COVID-19. The method was immunoSEQ multiplex PCR; TCRdb's version includes in-frame clones alone and lacks a portion of them. The sample includes over 250,000 clones, around 89% of them seen just once. Sequenced input: PBMCs or T cells enriched from blood (not recorded which). Source of these receptors: a man aged 35 to 55 who had recovered from COVID-19.

The V gene is TRBV18, the J gene TRBJ2-3, with D unresolved. The V and J ends lost 3 bases and 2 bases respectively, with 3 bases between them. This CDR3 spans 12 amino acids. Germline lookup yields CDR1 KGHSH and CDR2 LQKENI. The CDR3 is CASSPFTDTQYF. The CDR3 region has the DNA TGTGCCAGCTCACCCTTCACAGATACGCAGTATTTT.

J is TRBJ1-5 and V is TRBV18, with TRBD1 identical over 8 bases. Trimming took 6 bases from V and 7 from J; bases not matched to a gene: 8. The germline V gene has CDR1 KGHSH and CDR2 LQKENI. This CDR3 contains 14 residues. CDR3 residues: CASSPLDRDQPQHF. The CDR3 bases are TGTGCCAGCTCTCCATTGGACAGGGACCAGCCCCAGCATTTT.

This clone has a single count. This rearrangement joins TRBV11-3 to TRBJ2-7, with D possibly TRBD1 on 5 matching bases. Germline lookup yields CDR1 SGHNT and CDR2 YENEEA. The CDR3 extends over 14 amino acids. V was cut by 4 bases and J by 2 bases, with 12 bases left in between. CDR3 DNA sequence: TGTGCCAGCAGCTCTATAGGGGTTACCTACGAGCAGTACTTC. Amino acid sequence: CASSSIGVTYEQYF.

V usage is TRBV6-5 and J usage is TRBJ1-1, with 8 bases identical to TRBD1. This CDR3 comprises 14 residues. J gave up 5 bases and V 5 bases, and 7 bases lay outside the gene matches. CDR1 and CDR2 from the germline V gene are MNHEY and SVGAGI. CDR3 sequence (DNA): TGTGCCAGCAGTAAAACAGGGGGACGGACTGAAGCTTTCTTT. Encoded protein: CASSKTGGRTEAFF.

The V gene is TRBV7-9, the J gene TRBJ2-1; 8 nucleotides align to TRBD2. V lost 6 bases, J lost 0 bases, and 16 bases stayed unmatched. Germline loops: CDR1 SEHNR, CDR2 FQNEAQ (reference sequence). There are 19 residues in the CDR3. CDR3: CASSSRGGAVQSSYNEQFF. The CDR3 DNA is TGTGCCAGCAGTTCCCGGGGGGGTGCGGTTCAGAGCTCCTACAATGAGCAGTTCTTC.

The gene calls are TRBV5-1 and TRBJ1-1; D remains unclear. The V gene's germline CDR1 is SGHRS and CDR2 YFSETQ. V was shortened by 3 bases and J by 5 bases, with 17 bases between the two germline ends. The CDR3 consists of 15 residues. The CDR3 coding sequence is TGCGCCAGCAGCTCCGAGGGCGTAGGAGTAACTGAAGCTTTCTTT. Amino acid sequence: CASSSEGVGVTEAFF. Full variable domain (remainder filled in from reference TRBV5-1 and TRBJ1-1): KAGVTQTPRYLIKTRGQQVTLSCSPISGHRSVSWYQQTPGQGLQFLFEYFSETQRNKGNFPGRFSGRQFSNSRSEMNVSTLELGDSALYLCASSSEGVGVTEAFFGQGTRLTVV.

The CDR3 reads CATTLAGGTQETQYF. CDR3 bases: TGTGCCACCACCTTGGCGGGGGGGACCCAAGAGACCCAGTACTTC. This sequence joins TRBV19 and TRBJ2-5; TRBD2 matches 9 bases. Germline lookup yields CDR1 LNHDA and CDR2 SQIVND (reference sequence). Unmatched junction bases numbered 10, after V lost 10 bases and J lost 1 base. The CDR3 loop spans 15 amino acids.

The chain employs TRBV7-2 and TRBJ1-6; D unresolved. V was shortened by 5 bases and J by 7 bases, with 15 bases between the two germline ends. The CDR3 has 15 residues. The germline CDR1 and CDR2 sequences are SGHTA and FQGNSA. Here the CDR3 reads CASSPALSTNSPLHF. For the CDR3, the DNA is TGTGCCAGCAGCCCTGCACTATCCACGAATTCACCCCTCCACTTT.

The chain is built from TRBV18 and TRBJ1-5; 10 nucleotides match TRBD1. The CDR3 loop spans 17 amino acids. Germline V gene sequence: CDR1 KGHSH, CDR2 LQKENI. V was pared by 1 base and J by 2 bases, with 5 bases of the junction left unmatched. The chain's CDR3 is CASSPRGQGSGNQPQHF. Written as DNA, the CDR3 is TGTGCCAGCTCACCACGGGGACAGGGGAGCGGCAATCAGCCCCAGCATTTT.

The chain carries TRBV29-1 and TRBJ1-1; no clear D. The V gene lost 7 bases and the J gene lost 1 base, with 10 bases spanning the gap. Germline V lookup: CDR1 SQVTM, CDR2 ANQGSEA. CDR3 length: 12 amino acids. DNA of the CDR3: TGCAGCGCCCACGGAGAGAACACTGAAGCTTTCTTT. Amino acid sequence: CSAHGENTEAFF.

V usage is TRBV18 and J usage is TRBJ1-1; no firm D call. This CDR3 contains 16 residues. The V end lost 3 bases, the J end lost 3 bases, and 17 bases lay between the germline ends. Germline-derived CDR1 and CDR2 are KGHSH and LQKENI. CDR3 sequence reads: CASSPFPAGLDTEAFF. In DNA, the CDR3 is TGTGCCAGCTCACCCTTCCCGGCGGGCCTTGACACTGAAGCTTTCTTT.

This clone appeared a few times. The V gene is TRBV28, the J gene TRBJ2-3, with TRBD2 matching 9 bases. J lost 0 bases, V lost 6 bases, and 4 bases had no gene match. The CDR3 has 15 amino acids. Germline loops: CDR1 MDHEN, CDR2 SYDVKM. CDR3 sequence: CASSRTSDSTDTQYF. CDR3 nucleotides: TGTGCCAGCAGCCGGACTAGCGACAGCACAGATACGCAGTATTTT.

The genes are TRBV7-9 and TRBJ2-7, with 10 bases matching TRBD1. Trimming removed 2 bases from V and 4 bases from J; junction bases left unmatched: 5. Germline-derived CDR1 and CDR2 are SEHNR and FQNEAQ (reference sequence). The length of the CDR3 is 15 residues. This CDR3 is CASSLHGTGDYEQYF. The CDR3 DNA follows: TGTGCCAGCAGCTTACATGGGACAGGGGATTACGAGCAGTACTTC.

The rearrangement uses TRBV7-9 and TRBJ1-5, with D possibly being TRBD1 (6 bases). The V gene lost 0 bases and the J gene lost 4 bases, with 10 bases spanning the gap. This CDR3 is built from 15 residues. Germline-derived CDR1 and CDR2 are SEHNR and FQNEAQ (reference sequence). The CDR3 spells CASSLAGGGNQPQHF. In nucleotides, the CDR3 is TGTGCCAGCAGCTTAGCAGGGGGAGGGAATCAGCCCCAGCATTTT.

DNA of the CDR3: TGTGCCACCAGCAGGGACAGGGAGACGGAGACCCAGTACTTC. The encoded protein is CATSRDRETETQYF. The chain recombines TRBV15 with TRBJ2-5, with 8 nucleotides matching TRBD1. V lost 3 bases, J lost 5 bases, and 5 bases stayed unmatched. This CDR3 is 14 amino acids long. Germline-derived CDR1 and CDR2 are LNHNV and YYDKDF (reference sequence). Filled out from reference TRBV15 and TRBJ2-5, the complete variable domain reads DAMVIQNPRYQVTQFGKPVTLSCSQTLNHNVMYWYQQKSSQAPKLLFHYYDKDFNNEADTPDNFQSRRPNTSFCFLDIRSPGLGDTAMYLCATSRDRETETQYFGPGTRLLVL.

The chain recombines TRBV5-1 with TRBJ2-7; 12 nucleotides match TRBD1. V shed 3 bases and J 3 bases; nucleotides not matched to a gene: 7. Germline values: CDR1 SGHRS, CDR2 YFSETQ. The CDR3 has 16 residues. The CDR3 protein is CASSSPGTGGFYEQYF. The DNA for the CDR3 is TGCGCCAGCAGCTCGCCCGGGACAGGGGGCTTCTACGAGCAGTACTTC.

This chain connects TRBV12-5 to TRBJ1-1; D possibly corresponds to TRBD1 (5 bases). Germline CDR1 is LGHNT and CDR2 is FRNRAP. The CDR3 runs to 14 residues. Trimming took 0 bases from V and 11 from J, leaving 16 bases between them. The CDR3 sequence: CASGLVLGHNEAFF. CDR3 DNA sequence: TGTGCTAGTGGTTTGGTACTCGGACACAACGAGGCTTTCTTT.

The chain carries TRBV9 and TRBJ2-2, with D possibly matching TRBD2 (5 bases). Looked up from germline, CDR1 is SGDLS and CDR2 is YYNGEE. The CDR3 is 17 residues long. V lost 3 bases, J lost 1 base, and 16 bases lay in between. The CDR3 bases are TGTGCCAGCAGCGCAGAGGTCACGGGAATGAACACCGGGGAGCTGTTTTTT. This gives the protein CASSAEVTGMNTGELFF.

The V call is TRBV7-9, the J call TRBJ2-1; 9 bases are a match to TRBD1. The CDR3 has 15 amino acids. The V segment lost 5 bases and the J segment 1 base; nucleotides outside the gene matches: 3. Germline lookup yields CDR1 SEHNR and CDR2 FQNEAQ (reference sequence). The CDR3 nucleotides are TGTGCCAGCAGCGACAGGGGGGGTTCCTACAATGAGCAGTTCTTC. As protein: CASSDRGGSYNEQFF. The whole variable domain, filled in from reference TRBV7-9 and TRBJ2-1, reads DTGVSQNPRHKITKRGQNVTFRCDPISEHNRLYWYRQTLGQGPEFLTYFQNEAQLEKSRLLSDRFSAERPKGSFSTLEIQRTEQGDSAMYLCASSDRGGSYNEQFFGPGTRLTVL.

The rearrangement uses TRBV7-3 and TRBJ2-3; TRBD2 aligns across 9 bases. Germline V gene lookup returns CDR1 SGHTA and CDR2 FQGTGA. Trimming took 6 bases from V and 4 from J; bases not matched to a gene: 2. CDR3 length: 13 residues. The CDR3 loop is CASRWTSADTQYF. In DNA, the CDR3 is TGTGCCAGCAGATGGACTAGCGCAGATACGCAGTATTTT.

This clone was observed a single time. V gene TRBV19 combines with J gene TRBJ1-2; D ambiguous. Germline V CDR1 and CDR2: LNHDA, SQIVND (reference sequence). Between the trimmed V and J ends, which lost 0 bases and 1 base, there was a span of 6 bases. This CDR3 is built from 14 residues. CDR3 in amino acids: CASSIDRVNYGYTF. In DNA, the CDR3 is TGTGCCAGTAGTATAGATCGGGTTAACTATGGCTACACCTTC.

This chain links TRBV9 with TRBJ1-1, with a tentative D call TRBD1 (5 bases). The germline gives CDR1 SGDLS, CDR2 YYNGEE. V dropped 0 bases and J dropped 4 bases, with 22 bases sitting between them. This CDR3 region has 18 residues. As DNA, the CDR3 is TGTGCCAGCAGCGTAGAGCGATCGTCGGGGGGTTTTTCCACTGAAGCTTTCTTT. Amino acid sequence: CASSVERSSGGFSTEAFF.

This clone has a single count. J is TRBJ1-1 and V is TRBV5-1, with D possibly being TRBD1 (5 bases). Per germline, CDR1 SGHRS and CDR2 YFSETQ. Trimming shortened V by 1 base and J by 4 bases, and 17 bases separated the two germline ends. The CDR3 consists of 16 residues. The CDR3 here is CASSLWGLTVGTEAFF. CDR3 nucleotide sequence: TGCGCCAGCAGCTTGTGGGGACTGACGGTGGGCACTGAAGCTTTCTTT.

This clone has just a few counts. The chain uses TRBV7-8 and TRBJ1-6; the D is unclear. Trimming left V 1 base short and J 10 bases short, with 8 bases between. The CDR3 extends over 13 amino acids. Germline loops: CDR1 SGHVS, CDR2 FQNEAQ. CDR3 sequence: CASSLERPSPLHF. DNA for the CDR3: TGTGCCAGCAGCTTAGAGCGGCCCTCACCCCTCCACTTT.

This clone was seen just once. The CDR3 protein is CASSDFQETQYF. Here the CDR3 DNA reads TGTGCCAGCAGCGACTTCCAAGAGACCCAGTACTTC. The chain has TRBV11-1 and TRBJ2-5; D call uncertain. The CDR3 has 12 amino acids. The V gene lost 5 bases and the J gene lost 1 base, with 5 bases spanning the gap. CDR1 and CDR2 from the germline V gene are SGHAT and FQDESV (reference sequence).

The rearrangement links TRBV2 to TRBJ2-1; 7 bases line up with TRBD2. The junction had 9 bases not matched to a gene; V was cut back by 3 bases and J by 10 bases. This CDR3 is built from 14 residues. CDR1 is SNHLY and CDR2 is FYNNEI in the germline V gene. DNA for the CDR3: TGTGCCAGCAGTGAGGTCCAGGGACTACACGAGCAGTTCTTC. Its protein is CASSEVQGLHEQFF.

The chain is built from TRBV5-1 and TRBJ2-1; 13 nucleotides agree with TRBD2. Germline trimming cut 4 bases from V and 9 bases from J; bases unmatched to any gene: 7. CDR3 length: 15 amino acids. Germline lookup yields CDR1 SGHRS and CDR2 YFSETQ. CDR3 in DNA: TGCGCCAGCAGCCCAGGACTAGCGGGAGCCAGTGAGCAGTTCTTC. Amino acid sequence: CASSPGLAGASEQFF.

The rearrangement links TRBV7-6 to TRBJ2-1, with 9 bases aligning to TRBD2. Losses at the gene ends were 5 bases for V and 5 bases for J; bases not matched to a gene: 10. The CDR3 length is 16 residues. Germline assignment: CDR1 SGHVS and CDR2 FNYEAQ. The CDR3 reads CASSLRAGGSHNEQFF. In DNA, the CDR3 is TGTGCCAGCAGCCTAAGAGCGGGAGGAAGTCACAATGAGCAGTTCTTC.